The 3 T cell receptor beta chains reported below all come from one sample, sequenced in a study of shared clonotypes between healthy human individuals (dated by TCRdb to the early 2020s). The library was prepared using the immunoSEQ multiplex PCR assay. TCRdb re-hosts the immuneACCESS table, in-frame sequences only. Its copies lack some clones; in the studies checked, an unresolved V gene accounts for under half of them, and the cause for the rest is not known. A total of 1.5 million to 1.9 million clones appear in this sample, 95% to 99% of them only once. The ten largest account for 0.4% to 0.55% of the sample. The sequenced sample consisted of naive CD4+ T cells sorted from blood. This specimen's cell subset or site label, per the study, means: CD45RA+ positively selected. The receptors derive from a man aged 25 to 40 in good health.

In DNA form, the CDR3 reads TGTGCCAGCAGCCAAGCCGGAGTGGGGGGAGGGACAGATACGCAGTATTTT. This translates into CASSQAGVGGGTDTQYF. V and J are TRBV4-2 and TRBJ2-3; TRBD2 matches at 7 bases. CDR1 LGHNA and CDR2 YNFKEQ come from the germline V gene. The CDR3 consists of 17 residues. V lost 1 base, J lost 3 bases, and 10 bases stayed unmatched.

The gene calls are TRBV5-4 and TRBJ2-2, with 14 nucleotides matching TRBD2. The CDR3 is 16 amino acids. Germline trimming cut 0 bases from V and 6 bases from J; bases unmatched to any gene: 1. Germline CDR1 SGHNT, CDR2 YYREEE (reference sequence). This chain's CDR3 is CASSLETSGRAGELFF. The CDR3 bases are TGTGCCAGCAGCTTGGAGACTAGCGGGAGGGCCGGGGAGCTGTTTTTT.

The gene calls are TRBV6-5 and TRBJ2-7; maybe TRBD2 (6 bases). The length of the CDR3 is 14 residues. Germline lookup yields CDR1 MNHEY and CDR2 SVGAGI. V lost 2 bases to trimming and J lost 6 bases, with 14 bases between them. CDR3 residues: CASSYGPGLAEQYF. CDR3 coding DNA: TGTGCCAGCAGTTACGGTCCGGGACTGGCCGAGCAGTACTTC.